This T cell receptor beta chain was recovered during a study of PD-L1 blockade in urothelial cancer. At the level of the study: T cells numbered a median of 141,255 in the blood samples. Findings and limits, study-wide: Below-median pretreatment blood TCR clonality predicted better survival.

Clones were read by immunoSEQ multiplex PCR, and TCRdb kept only the in-frame ones, dropping some. The sample includes around 19,000 clones, approximately 83% of them seen just once. Concerning this clone itself: Its antigen is still unknown.

Sample time point: peripheral blood 6 weeks after treatment start. The sequence was obtained from a man in his fifties or sixties with urothelial cancer. The sequenced sample was PBMCs, obtained around atezolizumab (anti-PD-L1) treatment.

The CDR3 region is CATSRGEAHTDTQYF. DNA of the CDR3: TGTGCCACCAGCAGAGGCGAGGCGCACACAGATACGCAGTATTTT. V is TRBV15 and J is TRBJ2-3, with D hard to call. This CDR3 is 15 amino acids long. In germline, CDR1 is LNHNV, CDR2 YYDKDF (reference sequence). Trimming shortened V by 1 base and J by 2 bases, and 10 bases separated the two germline ends.